This T cell receptor beta chain appears in the sequencing data of a study of blood T cell repertoires in COVID-19. Study-level background: COVID-19 samples from acute and convalescent phases originated in the United States, Italy and Spain. The analysed material was cDNA or gDNA that came from T cells, B-cell-depleted T cells, or PBMCs.

TCRdb keeps only in-frame clones here, not all; method: immunoSEQ multiplex PCR. The sample records approximately 200,000 clones, approximately 90% being singletons. This CDR3 region has 14 residues. V was clipped by 8 bases and J by 9 bases; unmatched bases: 5. Per germline, CDR1 MNHEY and CDR2 SVGAGI. Sequencing used peripheral blood. V gene TRBV6-5 combines with J gene TRBJ2-1; 15 positions agree with TRBD2. This receptor was obtained from a woman in her twenties or thirties with active or convalescent COVID-19. DNA of the CDR3: TGTGCCAGCCAGGGACTAGCGGGAGGAGGTGAGCAGTTCTTC. Translation gives CASQGLAGGGEQFF.